This T cell receptor (beta chain) was observed in a study of T-cell memory formation after mild COVID-19. TCRdb re-called the 5' RACE reads with MiXCR, one entry per CDR3 protein. The top ten hold about an eighth of the sample, which has approximately 430,000 distinct CDR3 sequences, about a quarter seen once. The CDR3 covers 13 residues. V gave up 0 bases and J gave up 0 bases, with 4 bases separating them. Germline-derived CDR1 and CDR2 are SGHRS and YFSETQ. Study-wide results and caveats: Contracting clones localized mainly to CM and EM when CD4+ and mainly to EMRA when CD8+.

In this sample, this clonotype turned up a few times. The antigen is undetermined. Sequenced material: PBMCs or a T cell subset sorted from them (not recorded which). The chain is built from TRBV5-1 and TRBJ2-7, with D unclear. The clonotype originates from an adult woman who had mild COVID-19 (a few samples of this study predate the infection). Cell type and time point are not known. The DNA for the CDR3 is TGCGCCAGCAGCTTGGACAACTCCTACGAGCAGTACTTC. This translates into CASSLDNSYEQYF.